What follows are 27 T cell receptor beta chains derived from one specimen sequenced in a study of control samples from healthy donors and cancer patients. The protocol was immunoSEQ multiplex PCR, while the TCRdb copy is restricted to in-frame clones and leaves out a portion. The top ten clones hold roughly 8.7% of a sample with 100,000 to 150,000 clones, 91% of them seen once. The sequencing input was blood. Receptors were obtained from a man aged 18 to 29 in good health.

V is TRBV6-1 and J is TRBJ1-5, with no clear D. This CDR3 has 13 residues. Trimming stripped 1 base from V and 5 bases from J, with 6 bases between. Germline V gives CDR1 MNHNS, CDR2 SASEGT. The CDR3, as DNA: TGTGCCAGCAGTGAAGGGGCACATCAGCCCCAGCATTTT. Protein product: CASSEGAHQPQHF.

The chain carries TRBV18 and TRBJ2-3, with D possibly TRBD2 on 6 matching bases. The length of the CDR3 is 15 residues. Germline loops: CDR1 KGHSH, CDR2 LQKENI. Trimming took off 0 bases at V and 7 bases at J, with 14 bases between the two ends. CDR3 residues: CASSPPMGLQNTQYF. In DNA, the CDR3 is TGTGCCAGCTCACCACCTATGGGACTGCAGAATACGCAGTATTTT.

This clone was picked up one time. This sequence joins TRBV5-1 and TRBJ2-3, with 8 bases identical to TRBD2. Trimming cost V 5 bases and J 2 bases; bases outside gene matches: 7. This CDR3 spans 15 amino acids. Germline lookup yields CDR1 SGHRS and CDR2 YFSETQ. The CDR3 DNA sequence: TGCGCCAGCAGTTGGGGCGGGGGGCACACAGATACGCAGTATTTT. Its translation: CASSWGGGHTDTQYF.

This clone was counted once. The chain joins TRBV20-1 to TRBJ1-1; D is uncertain. CDR1 DFQATT and CDR2 SNEGSKA come from the germline V gene (reference sequence). V was shortened by 1 base and J by 4 bases, with 4 bases between the two germline ends. The CDR3 runs 11 residues. CDR3 sequence reads: CSARGPTEAFF. CDR3 DNA sequence: TGCAGTGCTAGAGGCCCCACTGAAGCTTTCTTT.

This clone has only one observation. The gene calls are TRBV5-6 and TRBJ1-3; TRBD1 might be the D (5 bases). Trimming shortened V by 2 bases and J by 4 bases, and 10 bases separated the two germline ends. CDR3 length: 14 amino acids. Germline CDR1 reads SGHDT; CDR2 reads YYEEEE. CDR3 bases: TGTGCCAGCAGCTTTCAGGGTTCAGGAAACACCATATATTTT. It specifies CASSFQGSGNTIYF. Filled out from reference TRBV5-6 and TRBJ1-3, the complete variable domain reads DAGVTQSPTHLIKTRGQQVTLRCSPKSGHDTVSWYQQALGQGPQFIFQYYEEEERQRGNFPDRFSGHQFPNYSSELNVNALLLGDSALYLCASSFQGSGNTIYFGEGSWLTVV.

The DNA of the CDR3 is TGTGCCAGCAGCTCGGCCCCCCCCAACTATGGCTACACCTTC. It translates to CASSSAPPNYGYTF. This chain connects TRBV13 to TRBJ1-2, with no clear D. This CDR3 comprises 14 residues. The V end was cut by 4 bases, the J end by 2 bases, with 11 bases between. Germline V gene sequence: CDR1 PRHDT, CDR2 FYEKMQ (reference sequence).

The chain joins TRBV7-6 to TRBJ2-3; TRBD1 or TRBD2 may be the D gene (6 bases each). V was cut by 4 bases and J by 0 bases, with 20 bases left in between. The CDR3 is 18 amino acids. Germline CDR1 is SGHVS and CDR2 is FNYEAQ. CDR3 DNA: TGTGCCAGCAGCTCGGCACGGGGGCCCTACACTAGCACAGATACGCAGTATTTT. This translates into CASSSARGPYTSTDTQYF.

The chain combines TRBV19 with TRBJ2-7; possibly TRBD2 for D (6 bases). V gave up 5 bases and J gave up 3 bases, with 11 bases separating them. CDR3 length equals 13 residues. The germline V gene has CDR1 LNHDA and CDR2 SQIVND (reference sequence). The CDR3 nucleotides read TGTGCCAGTAGTGAGGGACTTGACTACGAGCAGTACTTC. Protein product: CASSEGLDYEQYF.

This rearrangement joins TRBV29-1 to TRBJ1-1, with a possible D match to TRBD1 (5 bases). From germline, CDR1 is SQVTM and CDR2 ANQGSEA. The CDR3 spans 13 residues. The ends were cut back, 4 bases at V and 0 bases at J, with 9 bases in the middle. The CDR3 nucleotides read TGCAGCGTTGTGGGACGGTTGAACACTGAAGCTTTCTTT. Translated: CSVVGRLNTEAFF.

The DNA for the CDR3 is TGTGCCAGCAGCCAAGATATTGGAGTTCCGCCTGAAGCTTTCTTT. Protein sequence: CASSQDIGVPPEAFF. The chain joins TRBV3-1 (or the pseudogene TRBV3-2) to TRBJ1-1, with D unresolved. V was cut by 0 bases and J by 6 bases, with 14 bases left in between. The CDR3 covers 15 residues. The germline V gene encodes CDR1 LGHDT and CDR2 YNNKEL (reference sequence).

The V call is TRBV6-1, the J call TRBJ2-5, with no clear D. The CDR3 runs to 12 residues. V was clipped by 3 bases and J by 5 bases, with 7 bases between them. Per germline, CDR1 MNHNS and CDR2 SASEGT. DNA of the CDR3: TGTGCCAGCAGTGAGTCCTGGGAGACCCAGTACTTC. It codes for CASSESWETQYF.

This chain joins TRBV21-1 and TRBJ2-1. TRBV21-1 is a recognized pseudogene. The CDR3 spans 11 residues. The CDR3 sequence is CASSKGGEQFF. CDR3 nucleotides: TGTGCCAGCAGCAAAGGGGGTGAGCAGTTCTTC.

This clone was counted a few times. The J gene is TRBJ2-2, the V gene TRBV18; TRBD2 is a possible D gene (5 bases). V lost 3 bases, J lost 3 bases, and 17 bases lay in between. CDR1 and CDR2 from the germline V gene are KGHSH and LQKENI. The CDR3 has 17 amino acids. The CDR3 coding sequence is TGTGCCAGCTCACCTGTTCAGAGCGGCGTACACACCGGGGAGCTGTTTTTT. Translated, it gives CASSPVQSGVHTGELFF.

The chain recombines TRBV11-2 with TRBJ2-2, with D possibly TRBD2 on 6 matching bases. The CDR3 contains 13 residues. Germline CDR1 is SGHAT and CDR2 is FQNNGV. The ends were cut back, 1 base at V and 6 bases at J, with 6 bases in the middle. The CDR3: CASSLGGAGELFF. The CDR3 DNA reads as TGTGCCAGCAGCTTAGGCGGGGCCGGGGAGCTGTTTTTT.

This clone is a singleton in its sample. The chain uses TRBV4-1 and TRBJ1-2, with TRBD1 matching 7 bases. Germline V gene sequence: CDR1 MGHRA, CDR2 YSYEKL. Losses at the gene ends were 3 bases for V and 8 bases for J; bases not matched to a gene: 15. This CDR3 region has 16 residues. For the CDR3, the DNA is TGCGCCAGCAGCCACCAGATACTGACAGGGTCGGACGGCTACACCTTC. This sequence encodes CASSHQILTGSDGYTF.

In this sample, this clone turned up once. This rearrangement joins TRBV2 to TRBJ1-4, with 7 bases matching TRBD1. Germline V gives CDR1 SNHLY, CDR2 FYNNEI. The J segment lost 3 bases and the V segment lost 7 bases, leaving 8 bases of the junction unmatched. The CDR3 has 15 residues. The CDR3 spells CASNKDRQANEKLFF. DNA of the CDR3: TGTGCCAGCAATAAGGACAGGCAAGCTAATGAAAAACTGTTTTTT.

The chain has TRBV5-1 and TRBJ1-1; D gene unclear. The V gene's germline CDR1 is SGHRS and CDR2 YFSETQ. The CDR3 totals 13 residues. Trimming left V 5 bases short and J 1 base short, with 9 bases between. CDR3 residues: CASRDRQNTEAFF. The CDR3 nucleotides are TGCGCCAGCAGGGACCGACAGAACACTGAAGCTTTCTTT.

The CDR3 sequence: CASSYTTGATFSGANVLTF. As DNA, the CDR3 is TGTGCCAGCAGCTATACCACAGGGGCGACCTTCTCTGGGGCCAACGTCCTGACTTTC. The V call is TRBV13, the J call TRBJ2-6; 7 positions match TRBD1. This CDR3 spans 19 amino acids. Unmatched junction bases numbered 12, after V lost 4 bases and J lost 0 bases. Germline values: CDR1 PRHDT, CDR2 FYEKMQ (reference sequence).

This chain links TRBV18 with TRBJ2-7; D call uncertain. V lost 4 bases to trimming and J lost 3 bases, with 7 bases between them. The CDR3 extends over 12 amino acids. Germline V gene sequence: CDR1 KGHSH, CDR2 LQKENI. The CDR3 DNA sequence: TGTGCCAGCTCACAAGACGGCTACGAGCAGTACTTC. Its translation is CASSQDGYEQYF.

This clone has just one count. This rearrangement joins TRBV7-7 to TRBJ2-1; no definite D call. With 5 bases removed from V and 7 bases from J, the gap between germline ends came to 12 bases. Germline-derived CDR1 and CDR2 are SSHAT and FNYEAQ (reference sequence). The CDR3 is 13 amino acids. The CDR3 loop reads CASSPQMGNEQFF. The CDR3 nucleotides are TGTGCCAGCAGCCCCCAGATGGGGAATGAGCAGTTCTTC.

V gene TRBV6-5 combines with J gene TRBJ2-1; a possible D gene is TRBD1 (5 bases). Germline V gene lookup returns CDR1 MNHEY and CDR2 SVGAGI. This CDR3 spans 14 amino acids. V was trimmed by 6 bases and J by 4 bases, leaving 13 bases between them. For the CDR3, the DNA is TGTGCCAGCAGACAGGAGACTGCATACAATGAGCAGTTCTTC. As protein: CASRQETAYNEQFF.

The table lists this clone with a count of one. The chain couples TRBV10-3 to TRBJ2-5, with 9 bases aligning to TRBD2. The CDR3 sequence is 15 residues long. The germline V gene encodes CDR1 ENHRY and CDR2 SYGVKD. Unmatched junction bases numbered 12, after V lost 10 bases and J lost 3 bases. CDR3 amino acids: CATGYSGGFEETQYF. In nucleotides, the CDR3 is TGTGCCACGGGCTACAGCGGGGGGTTCGAAGAGACCCAGTACTTC.

The genes are TRBV10-1 and TRBJ1-5; the D gene is possibly TRBD1 (5 bases). Looked up from germline, CDR1 is WNHNN and CDR2 is SYGVQD (reference sequence). CDR3 size: 13 residues. Trimming took 2 bases from V and 8 from J, leaving 10 bases between them. This CDR3 reads CASSEDRGEPQHF. The CDR3 coding sequence is TGCGCCAGCAGTGAGGATAGGGGTGAGCCCCAGCATTTT.

The chain carries TRBV29-1 and TRBJ2-1, with 8 positions matching TRBD2. The CDR3 loop spans 12 amino acids. V lost 0 bases, J lost 10 bases, and 2 bases stayed unmatched. Per germline, CDR1 SQVTM and CDR2 ANQGSEA. CDR3 sequence: CSVEDRGGEQFF. The CDR3 bases are TGCAGCGTTGAAGATCGGGGGGGAGAGCAGTTCTTC.

The genes are TRBV3-1 (or the pseudogene TRBV3-2) and TRBJ2-5; D unclear. CDR1 is LGHDT and CDR2 is YNNKEL in the germline V gene (reference sequence). The V and J ends lost 1 base and 0 bases respectively, with 12 bases between them. The CDR3 sequence is 16 residues long. The CDR3 DNA reads as TGTGCCAGCAGCCAAGCGTCCTACAGTCACCAAGAGACCCAGTACTTC. Translating it yields CASSQASYSHQETQYF.

The chain combines TRBV11-2 with TRBJ2-3; perhaps TRBD2 as D (6 bases). Trimming left V 4 bases short and J 6 bases short, with 14 bases between. In germline, CDR1 is SGHAT, CDR2 FQNNGV. The CDR3 totals 14 residues. The CDR3 DNA follows: TGTGCCAGCAGCTACCGGGACTTACTGGATACGCAGTATTTT. Its protein is CASSYRDLLDTQYF.

V gene TRBV4-2 combines with J gene TRBJ2-3; 7 bases match TRBD2. The CDR3 loop spans 19 amino acids. Germline V gene sequence: CDR1 LGHNA, CDR2 YNFKEQ. Losses at the gene ends were 1 base for V and 1 base for J; bases not matched to a gene: 14. The CDR3 loop is CASSQVGTAAGAGTDTQYF. Here the CDR3 DNA reads TGTGCCAGCAGCCAAGTAGGTACGGCGGCGGGAGCAGGCACAGATACGCAGTATTTT.